These 30 T cell receptor beta chains share one sample of origin, sequenced in a study of OX40 agonist ivuxolimab in advanced cancers. Library preparation employed the immunoSEQ multiplex PCR assay. In TCRdb, the immuneACCESS table is reduced to in-frame sequences with V and J assigned. These tables do not hold every clone; where another copy was compared, an unresolved V gene accounts for under half, and the others remain unexplained. The sample table shows some 80,000 clones, and roughly 84% are seen once. The top ten clones comprise under 0.35% of the sample. The sequencing here drew on CD4+ or CD8+ T cells sorted from blood, taken in a trial of the OX40 agonist ivuxolimab. These receptors all come from an adult with an advanced solid tumor such as melanoma, head and neck, liver or kidney cancer.

This chain links TRBV28 with TRBJ2-7; 7 bases line up with TRBD1. The CDR3 sequence is 15 residues long. The V and J ends lost 8 bases and 1 base, in that order; junction bases with no gene match: 11. The germline CDR1 and CDR2 sequences are MDHEN and SYDVKM. CDR3: CASANPGQLSYEQYF. In DNA, the CDR3 is TGTGCCAGCGCGAACCCGGGACAGCTTTCCTACGAGCAGTACTTC.

The rearrangement uses TRBV7-3 and TRBJ2-1; 9 bases are shared with TRBD1. J lost 6 bases, V lost 4 bases, and 4 bases had no gene match. Germline CDR1 and CDR2: SGHTA and FQGTGA. The CDR3 contains 14 residues. The CDR3 reads CASSSRDRVNEQFF. CDR3 sequence (DNA): TGTGCCAGCAGCTCCCGGGACAGGGTCAATGAGCAGTTCTTC.

This clone occurred once. The chain joins TRBV28 to TRBJ2-7; D unresolved. There are 13 residues in the CDR3. CDR1 and CDR2 from the germline V gene are MDHEN and SYDVKM. V was pared by 1 base and J by 4 bases, with 8 bases between. In DNA, the CDR3 is TGTGCCAGCAGTTTATCGGGTCTGTACGAGCAGTACTTC. Translated: CASSLSGLYEQYF. The whole variable domain, filled in from reference TRBV28 and TRBJ2-7, reads DVKVTQSSRYLVKRTGEKVFLECVQDMDHENMFWYRQDPGLGLRLIYFSYDVKMKEKGDIPEGYSVSREKKERFSLILESASTNQTSMYLCASSLSGLYEQYFGPGTRLTVT.

This clone was seen more than once but under ten times. This chain uses TRBV19 with TRBJ2-1, with TRBD2 identical over 11 bases. Germline V gene data show CDR1 as LNHDA and CDR2 as SQIVND (reference sequence). The CDR3 loop spans 15 amino acids. The V segment lost 5 bases and the J segment 6 bases; nucleotides outside the gene matches: 6. This CDR3 is CASSYPSGGRNEQFF. DNA of the CDR3: TGTGCCAGTAGTTATCCTAGCGGGGGGCGCAATGAGCAGTTCTTC.

CDR3 nucleotides: TGTGCCAGCAGTTTGATGTACACTGAAGCTTTCTTT. Its translation: CASSLMYTEAFF. This rearrangement joins TRBV28 to TRBJ1-1; D gene uncertain. The germline CDR1 and CDR2 sequences are MDHEN and SYDVKM. V was shortened by 3 bases and J by 3 bases, with 5 bases between the two germline ends. The CDR3 contains 12 residues.

This clone occurred a few times. This rearrangement joins TRBV19 to TRBJ2-5, with D perhaps TRBD1 or TRBD2 (7 bases each). The CDR3 spans 15 residues. Between the trimmed V and J ends, which lost 6 bases and 1 base, there was a span of 15 bases. Germline V gene lookup returns CDR1 LNHDA and CDR2 SQIVND (reference sequence). In DNA form, the CDR3 reads TGTGCCAGTAGCCTCAGGGGGGGGGTCCAAGAGACCCAGTACTTC. Translation gives CASSLRGGVQETQYF. The full variable domain, in which reference TRBV19 and TRBJ2-5 provide the parts outside the CDR3, is DGGITQSPKYLFRKEGQNVTLSCEQNLNHDAMYWYRQDPGQGLRLIYYSQIVNDFQKGDIAEGYSVSREKKESFPLTVTSAQKNPTAFYLCASSLRGGVQETQYFGPGTRLLVL.

The rearrangement links TRBV19 to TRBJ2-5; 7 bases map to TRBD1. The CDR3 spans 16 residues. V shed 1 base and J 4 bases; nucleotides not matched to a gene: 9. The germline V gene has CDR1 LNHDA and CDR2 SQIVND (reference sequence). The CDR3, as DNA: TGTGCCAGTAGTATAGGTAGGGGGCTCACGAGAGAGACCCAGTACTTC. Translating gives CASSIGRGLTRETQYF.

The J gene is TRBJ2-7, the V gene TRBV20-1, with D hard to call. V lost 5 bases and J lost 3, with 8 bases in between. The germline V gene has CDR1 DFQATT and CDR2 SNEGSKA (reference sequence). The CDR3 is 11 residues long. CDR3: CSALKDYEQYF. The CDR3 DNA reads as TGCAGTGCTCTTAAAGACTACGAGCAGTACTTC.

The rearrangement uses TRBV5-1 and TRBJ2-3; D not resolved. The CDR3 has 13 amino acids. Germline V gene data show CDR1 as SGHRS and CDR2 as YFSETQ. The V gene lost 4 bases and the J gene lost 5 bases, with 11 bases spanning the gap. The CDR3 DNA sequence: TGCGCCAGCAGCGCCGCGGCACGAGATACGCAGTATTTT. It codes for CASSAAARDTQYF.

This chain links TRBV7-9 with TRBJ2-1; perhaps TRBD2 as D (6 bases). Germline lookup yields CDR1 SEHNR and CDR2 FQNEAQ (reference sequence). Trimming shortened V by 5 bases and J by 0 bases, and 17 bases separated the two germline ends. CDR3 size: 17 residues. Here the CDR3 reads CASSPTWRESSYNEQFF. The CDR3 DNA follows: TGTGCCAGCAGCCCCACTTGGAGGGAGAGCTCCTACAATGAGCAGTTCTTC.

V usage is TRBV7-2 and J usage is TRBJ2-3; no clear D. V was trimmed by 5 bases and J by 6 bases, leaving 12 bases between them. Germline V gene data show CDR1 as SGHTA and CDR2 as FQGNSA. The CDR3 spans 13 residues. The DNA of the CDR3 is TGTGCCAGCAGCCCCTCTAGTTCCGATACGCAGTATTTT. This sequence encodes CASSPSSSDTQYF.

The chain links TRBV7-8 to TRBJ1-1; D is uncertain. This CDR3 has 15 residues. The V gene's germline CDR1 is SGHVS and CDR2 FQNEAQ. Trimming shortened V by 5 bases and J by 4 bases, and 17 bases separated the two germline ends. CDR3 in DNA: TGTGCCAGCAGCCCTCCGTTAAGGGTGGCCACTGAAGCTTTCTTT. It codes for CASSPPLRVATEAFF.

The CDR3 is CASSQGTDTNYGYTF. DNA of the CDR3: TGCGCCAGCAGCCAGGGTACAGACACTAACTATGGCTACACCTTC. This chain joins TRBV5-1 and TRBJ1-2, with D possibly TRBD1 on 5 matching bases. V was cut by 4 bases and J by 0 bases, with 13 bases left in between. This CDR3 has 15 amino acids. Germline V gene sequence: CDR1 SGHRS, CDR2 YFSETQ. The full variable domain, in which reference TRBV5-1 and TRBJ1-2 provide the parts outside the CDR3, is KAGVTQTPRYLIKTRGQQVTLSCSPISGHRSVSWYQQTPGQGLQFLFEYFSETQRNKGNFPGRFSGRQFSNSRSEMNVSTLELGDSALYLCASSQGTDTNYGYTFGSGTRLTVV.

The V gene is TRBV14, the J gene TRBJ1-1, with D possibly matching TRBD1 (5 bases). Germline V gene data show CDR1 as SGHDN and CDR2 as FVKESK. V shed 6 bases and J shed 1 base, with 18 bases lying between them. The CDR3 consists of 16 residues. The CDR3 spells CASSLLVGTTNTEAFF. The CDR3 nucleotides read TGTGCCAGCAGTCTCTTAGTAGGGACCACGAACACTGAAGCTTTCTTT.

V gene TRBV4-3 combines with J gene TRBJ2-3; 12 bases align to TRBD2. Germline CDR1 and CDR2: LGHNA and YSLEER. The CDR3 consists of 17 residues. J lost 6 bases, V lost 3 bases, and 10 bases had no gene match. The DNA of the CDR3 is TGCGCCAGCAGCCAGGAAAAGACTAGCGGGGGTCTCGATACGCAGTATTTT. It specifies CASSQEKTSGGLDTQYF.

The chain employs TRBV7-3 and TRBJ2-2; D uncertain. This CDR3 is 14 amino acids long. Germline V lookup: CDR1 SGHTA, CDR2 FQGTGA. The V gene lost 2 bases and the J gene lost 1 base, with 5 bases spanning the gap. The CDR3 DNA reads TGTGCCAGCAGCTTAGGAAGGAACACCGGGGAGCTGTTTTTT. This sequence encodes CASSLGRNTGELFF.

The gene calls are TRBV6-5 and TRBJ1-5; 7 nucleotides align to TRBD1. The CDR3 is 15 residues long. The V segment lost 7 bases and the J segment 7 bases; nucleotides outside the gene matches: 13. In germline, CDR1 is MNHEY, CDR2 SVGAGI. Here the CDR3 reads CASKHRGPGVQPQHF. The CDR3, as DNA: TGTGCCAGCAAACACAGGGGACCCGGTGTCCAGCCCCAGCATTTT.

The rearrangement joins TRBV5-6 to TRBJ2-2, with 11 bases matching TRBD2. Per germline, CDR1 SGHDT and CDR2 YYEEEE. The CDR3 consists of 15 residues. The V segment lost 4 bases and the J segment 7 bases; nucleotides outside the gene matches: 6. The CDR3 sequence: CASSTSGRGVGELFF. The CDR3 region has the DNA TGTGCCAGCAGCACTAGCGGGAGAGGAGTCGGGGAGCTGTTTTTT.

The J gene is TRBJ1-3, the V gene TRBV2, with 7 bases matching TRBD1. This CDR3 is 15 amino acids long. V trimming: 4 bases; J trimming: 4 bases; junction bases outside the gene matches: 7. Looked up from germline, CDR1 is SNHLY and CDR2 is FYNNEI. The CDR3 protein is CASSGRRTGGNTIYF. CDR3 DNA: TGTGCCAGCAGTGGCCGCAGGACAGGAGGAAACACCATATATTTT.

This clone came up a few times. The chain has TRBV5-6 and TRBJ2-5; 11 bases agree with TRBD2. The length of the CDR3 is 14 residues. Germline V lookup: CDR1 SGHDT, CDR2 YYEEEE. With V trimmed by 1 base and J by 6 bases, 2 bases remained unmatched. The CDR3: CASSLTSGRKTQYF. The CDR3, as DNA: TGTGCCAGCAGCTTGACTAGCGGGAGAAAGACCCAGTACTTC.

The chain is built from TRBV19 and TRBJ1-3; D perhaps matches TRBD1 (5 bases). The CDR3 runs to 17 residues. The ends were cut back, 3 bases at V and 0 bases at J, with 15 bases in the middle. Germline V CDR1 and CDR2: LNHDA, SQIVND (reference sequence). DNA for the CDR3: TGTGCCAGTAGTATGTTCGGGGGATCCCCCTCTGGAAACACCATATATTTT. The encoded protein is CASSMFGGSPSGNTIYF.

The J gene is TRBJ1-1, the V gene TRBV6-5; 7 bases are a match to TRBD1. The CDR3 runs 14 residues. With 10 bases clipped from V and 1 base from J, the junction kept 9 bases outside the gene matches. From germline, CDR1 is MNHEY and CDR2 SVGAGI. Written as DNA, the CDR3 is TGTGCCACCAAAGAGGGGGCAGCGAACACTGAAGCTTTCTTT. It encodes CATKEGAANTEAFF.

The gene calls are TRBV2 and TRBJ2-7; D might be TRBD1 (5 bases). Germline V gene sequence: CDR1 SNHLY, CDR2 FYNNEI. The CDR3 spans 18 residues. Deletions cut 0 bases from V and 6 bases from J, with 24 bases between. The CDR3 DNA is TGTGCCAGCAGTGAAGCACGCCAGGGTCTGGCTTGGTATTTCGAGCAGTACTTC. It encodes CASSEARQGLAWYFEQYF.

This clone was observed a single time. The rearrangement links TRBV5-5 to TRBJ1-5; possible D gene TRBD1, 5 bases. The CDR3 has 14 amino acids. V was pared by 4 bases and J by 11 bases, with 19 bases between. The germline V gene has CDR1 SGHKS and CDR2 YYEKEE (reference sequence). In nucleotides, the CDR3 is TGTGCCAGCAGCCTGAGTGGGACGGACCTAACCCAGCATTTT. Encoded protein: CASSLSGTDLTQHF.

The V gene is TRBV11-2, the J gene TRBJ2-7, with TRBD2 identical over 9 bases. The J segment lost 3 bases and the V segment lost 4 bases, leaving 4 bases of the junction unmatched. The CDR3 covers 14 residues. Germline lookup yields CDR1 SGHAT and CDR2 FQNNGV. The CDR3 loop is CASSSSTSGYEQYF. CDR3 nucleotide sequence: TGTGCCAGCAGCTCTTCGACTAGCGGCTACGAGCAGTACTTC. The variable domain in full, completed from reference TRBV11-2 and TRBJ2-7, reads EAGVAQSPRYKIIEKRQSVAFWCNPISGHATLYWYQQILGQGPKLLIQFQNNGVVDDSQLPKDRFSAERLKGVDSTLKIQPAKLEDSAVYLCASSSSTSGYEQYFGPGTRLTVT.

This chain links TRBV28 with TRBJ2-4, with D uncertain. This CDR3 comprises 14 residues. CDR1 MDHEN and CDR2 SYDVKM come from the germline V gene. Deletions cut 3 bases from V and 4 bases from J, with 10 bases between. DNA of the CDR3: TGTGCCAGCAGTTTCCAATCCATTAAAAACATTCAGTACTTC. Protein: CASSFQSIKNIQYF.

The chain is built from TRBV18 and TRBJ2-3; 8 nucleotides agree with TRBD2. Germline-derived CDR1 and CDR2 are KGHSH and LQKENI. Losses at the gene ends were 3 bases for V and 5 bases for J; bases not matched to a gene: 7. The length of the CDR3 is 15 residues. The CDR3 sequence: CASSPAGGPGDTQYF. The CDR3 bases are TGTGCCAGCTCACCTGCGGGGGGCCCGGGAGATACGCAGTATTTT.

This chain links TRBV20-1 with TRBJ2-1; D is unresolved. Germline V gene sequence: CDR1 DFQATT, CDR2 SNEGSKA (reference sequence). V was clipped by 6 bases and J by 6 bases, with 6 bases between them. This CDR3 spans 10 amino acids. The CDR3 DNA reads TGCAGTGCCTACCTCAATGAGCAGTTCTTC. Translated: CSAYLNEQFF.

This clone showed up just once. V usage is TRBV5-1 and J usage is TRBJ2-2; 15 bases line up with TRBD2. The CDR3 has 14 amino acids. V lost 5 bases to trimming and J lost 12 bases; unmatched junction nucleotides: 5. Looked up from germline, CDR1 is SGHRS and CDR2 is YFSETQ. CDR3 DNA sequence: TGCGCCAGCAGACCCGGGACTAGCGGGGGGAAGCTGTTTTTT. Translation: CASRPGTSGGKLFF.

This clone was seen only a few times. The genes are TRBV7-9 and TRBJ2-7, with 8 bases fitting TRBD2. The germline V gene encodes CDR1 SEHNR and CDR2 FQNEAQ (reference sequence). V was clipped by 0 bases and J by 4 bases; unmatched bases: 11. The CDR3 has 17 residues. This chain's CDR3 is CASSLAPRAAGGYEQYF. CDR3 sequence (DNA): TGTGCCAGCAGCTTAGCCCCTCGGGCGGCGGGAGGTTACGAGCAGTACTTC. Based on the CDR3 plus reference TRBV7-9 and TRBJ2-7, the full variable domain is DTGVSQNPRHKITKRGQNVTFRCDPISEHNRLYWYRQTLGQGPEFLTYFQNEAQLEKSRLLSDRFSAERPKGSFSTLEIQRTEQGDSAMYLCASSLAPRAAGGYEQYFGPGTRLTVT.